These 18 T cell receptor beta chains were all obtained from the same sample, sequenced in a study of PD-1 blockade in mismatch repair-deficient tumors. The table came from immunoSEQ multiplex PCR; TCRdb's copy has only in-frame clones and leaves some out. This table has approximately 120,000 clones, about 85% appearing once. The sequenced sample was peripheral blood, obtained 44 weeks after starting pembrolizumab. The source of these receptors is an adult with mismatch repair-deficient cancer.

The chain carries TRBV5-1 and TRBJ1-1; D unresolved. Looked up from germline, CDR1 is SGHRS and CDR2 is YFSETQ. Trimming cost V 4 bases and J 3 bases, with 4 bases left between them. This CDR3 is built from 11 residues. The CDR3 is CASSDYTEAFF. CDR3 nucleotide sequence: TGCGCCAGCAGCGACTACACTGAAGCTTTCTTT.

Only one count was recorded for this clone. At one boundary the junction diverges from the germline segment, which might be a read error. This rearrangement joins TRBV5-4 to TRBJ1-2; no firm D call. The CDR3 covers 15 residues. CDR1 and CDR2 from the germline V gene are SGHNT and YYREEE (reference sequence). In DNA form, the CDR3 reads TGCGCCAGCAGCCAATCATCGGCCTCCCCCGTCGGCTACACCTTC. It encodes CASSQSSASPVGYTF.

V usage is TRBV5-1 and J usage is TRBJ2-2, with a tentative D call TRBD1 (6 bases). Trimming pared 4 bases from V and 1 base from J, leaving 14 bases between. The CDR3 sequence is 16 residues long. Germline CDR1 SGHRS, CDR2 YFSETQ. The CDR3 coding sequence is TGCGCCAGCAGCCTGTACGGGACACTGAACACCGGGGAGCTGTTTTTT. It encodes CASSLYGTLNTGELFF.

The chain recombines TRBV25-1 with TRBJ2-1; unclear D gene. Germline lookup yields CDR1 MGHDK and CDR2 SYGVNS. The ends were cut back, 4 bases at V and 7 bases at J, with 8 bases in the middle. The CDR3 runs 12 residues. In nucleotides, the CDR3 is TGTGCCAGCAGTGTATCAGAGAATGAGCAGTTCTTC. It translates to CASSVSENEQFF.

The chain joins TRBV11-1 to TRBJ2-7; 15 bases are a match to TRBD2. Trimming cost V 6 bases and J 2 bases; bases outside gene matches: 8. This CDR3 spans 17 amino acids. Germline V gives CDR1 SGHAT, CDR2 FQDESV (reference sequence). The DNA of the CDR3 is TGTGCCAGCAGTTCGGGACTAGCGGGAGGACCCCCCTACGAGCAGTACTTC. This gives the protein CASSSGLAGGPPYEQYF.

This clone showed up just a few times. The CDR3 loop reads CASSRTSGIYNEQFF. CDR3 DNA: TGTGCCAGCAGCCGGACTAGCGGGATCTACAATGAGCAGTTCTTC. This chain connects TRBV7-9 to TRBJ2-1; TRBD2 matches 12 bases. Germline lookup yields CDR1 SEHNR and CDR2 FQNEAQ (reference sequence). The V and J ends lost 5 bases and 3 bases, in that order; junction bases with no gene match: 2. The CDR3 covers 15 residues.

V usage is TRBV5-8 and J usage is TRBJ2-7; D is unresolved. The CDR3 length is 12 residues. The germline CDR1 and CDR2 sequences are SGHTS and YDEGEE. The V gene lost 1 base and the J gene lost 2 bases, with 4 bases spanning the gap. CDR3 region: CASSLHPYEQYF. In DNA, the CDR3 is TGTGCCAGCAGCTTGCACCCCTACGAGCAGTACTTC.

The chain is built from TRBV6-6 and TRBJ2-7; perhaps TRBD1 as D (6 bases). The CDR3 has 12 amino acids. V lost 11 bases, J lost 4 bases, and 15 bases lay in between. Germline CDR1 MNHNY, CDR2 SVGAGI (reference sequence). This CDR3 reads CAHGQTQYEQYF. The CDR3 coding sequence is TGTGCCCACGGACAGACCCAGTACGAGCAGTACTTC.

J is TRBJ2-7 and V is TRBV2, with D possibly TRBD1 on 6 matching bases. Germline assignment: CDR1 SNHLY and CDR2 FYNNEI. V lost 6 bases and J 1 base, leaving 22 bases between the germline ends. This CDR3 has 17 amino acids. CDR3 protein: CASRAGLDRLQSYEQYF. The CDR3 nucleotides read TGTGCCAGCAGGGCGGGTCTCGACAGGCTGCAGTCCTACGAGCAGTACTTC.

CDR3 protein: CAWSVRLSYEQYF. CDR3 nucleotide sequence: TGTGCCTGGAGTGTACGATTATCCTACGAGCAGTACTTC. The chain combines TRBV30 with TRBJ2-7; no reliable D call. The CDR3 contains 13 residues. Trimming cost V 0 bases and J 1 base, with 7 bases left between them. Germline V lookup: CDR1 GTSNPN, CDR2 SVGIG (reference sequence).

This chain joins TRBV5-1 and TRBJ2-1; 7 bases agree with TRBD2. Germline-derived CDR1 and CDR2 are SGHRS and YFSETQ. This CDR3 spans 15 amino acids. J gave up 4 bases and V 0 bases, and 4 bases lay outside the gene matches. The CDR3 protein is CASSLDGLGYNEQFF. The CDR3, as DNA: TGCGCCAGCAGCTTGGACGGACTAGGGTACAATGAGCAGTTCTTC.

V usage is TRBV29-1 and J usage is TRBJ2-3; D unresolved. The CDR3 runs to 13 residues. CDR1 SQVTM and CDR2 ANQGSEA come from the germline V gene. Trimming took off 2 bases at V and 4 bases at J, with 10 bases between the two ends. The CDR3 loop reads CSVELSVPDTQYF. In DNA form, the CDR3 reads TGCAGCGTTGAATTGTCGGTTCCAGATACGCAGTATTTT.

This clone appeared once. J is TRBJ2-1 and V is TRBV2; D possibly corresponds to TRBD1 (6 bases). In germline, CDR1 is SNHLY, CDR2 FYNNEI. This CDR3 has 16 residues. Trimming cost V 8 bases and J 9 bases, with 26 bases left between them. The chain's CDR3 is CASRSGENGPGAEQFF. The CDR3 DNA follows: TGTGCCAGCCGTTCAGGGGAAAATGGTCCTGGCGCTGAGCAGTTCTTC.

The gene calls are TRBV7-9 and TRBJ1-1; a possible D gene is TRBD1 (6 bases). CDR3 length: 12 amino acids. With 4 bases removed from V and 8 bases from J, the gap between germline ends came to 11 bases. CDR1 is SEHNR and CDR2 is FQNEAQ in the germline V gene (reference sequence). The CDR3 loop reads CASSSDSLEAFF. DNA for the CDR3: TGTGCCAGCAGCTCGGACAGCTTAGAAGCTTTCTTT.

The genes are TRBV11-2 and TRBJ2-3, with a possible D match to TRBD1 (6 bases). This CDR3 has 15 amino acids. Germline V gene sequence: CDR1 SGHAT, CDR2 FQNNGV. Trimming pared 1 base from V and 0 bases from J, leaving 8 bases between. This CDR3 reads CASSLGGTSTDTQYF. CDR3 DNA: TGTGCCAGCAGCTTAGGGGGGACAAGCACAGATACGCAGTATTTT. The whole variable domain, remainder taken from reference TRBV11-2 and TRBJ2-3, is EAGVAQSPRYKIIEKRQSVAFWCNPISGHATLYWYQQILGQGPKLLIQFQNNGVVDDSQLPKDRFSAERLKGVDSTLKIQPAKLEDSAVYLCASSLGGTSTDTQYFGPGTRLTVL.

The CDR3: CASSDNTPGLAFF. DNA of the CDR3: TGTGCCAGCAGTGATAACACCCCGGGGCTAGCTTTCTTT. The gene calls are TRBV2 and TRBJ1-1; possibly TRBD1 for D (5 bases). CDR1 and CDR2 (germline): SNHLY, FYNNEI. The CDR3 runs 13 residues. Trimming took 3 bases from V and 10 from J, leaving 15 bases between them.

The V and J genes are TRBV11-2 and TRBJ2-7; D is unresolved. Germline lookup yields CDR1 SGHAT and CDR2 FQNNGV. The V end was cut by 1 base, the J end by 0 bases, with 7 bases between. CDR3 size: 14 residues. The CDR3 here is CASSLGSSSYEQYF. CDR3 DNA: TGTGCCAGCAGCTTAGGGTCTAGCTCCTACGAGCAGTACTTC. The full variable domain, completed using reference TRBV11-2 and TRBJ2-7, is EAGVAQSPRYKIIEKRQSVAFWCNPISGHATLYWYQQILGQGPKLLIQFQNNGVVDDSQLPKDRFSAERLKGVDSTLKIQPAKLEDSAVYLCASSLGSSSYEQYFGPGTRLTVT.

The rearrangement uses TRBV6-1 and TRBJ1-2; a weak D match, TRBD1 (5 bases). The V gene lost 2 bases and the J gene lost 5 bases, with 9 bases spanning the gap. Germline lookup yields CDR1 MNHNS and CDR2 SASEGT. The CDR3 has 13 residues. The CDR3, as DNA: TGTGCCAGCAGTGAAAGGGACGGATATGGCTACACCTTC. This translates into CASSERDGYGYTF.